A single sample gave rise to the 30 T cell receptor beta chains below, sequenced in a study of shared clonotypes between healthy human individuals. Assay used: immunoSEQ multiplex PCR; TCRdb lists only in-frame clones, some missing. The data hold about 110,000 clones, with roughly 66% observed a single time. The sequenced sample was memory CD8+ T cells sorted from blood. Stated subset: CD45RO+ cells pooled with CCR7-negative TemRA cells. These TCRs come from a woman aged 30 to 39 in good health.

The chain employs TRBV27 and TRBJ2-3; D gene ambiguous. Germline V CDR1 and CDR2: MNHEY, SMNVEV (reference sequence). The V and J ends lost 1 base and 3 bases respectively, with 5 bases between them. The CDR3 runs to 13 residues. In nucleotides, the CDR3 is TGTGCCAGCAGTTTATTGGGTACAGATACGCAGTATTTT. Its protein is CASSLLGTDTQYF.

The rearrangement links TRBV10-3 to TRBJ2-7; no firm D call. The CDR3 is 13 residues long. Trimming removed 0 bases from V and 3 bases from J, with 6 bases in between. From germline, CDR1 is ENHRY and CDR2 SYGVKD. Written as DNA, the CDR3 is TGTGCCATCAGTGAGTCTTCCCTCTACGAGCAGTACTTC. This gives the protein CAISESSLYEQYF.

This chain joins TRBV6-5 and TRBJ2-1; maybe TRBD2 (6 bases). The CDR3 has 16 amino acids. Germline loops: CDR1 MNHEY, CDR2 SVGAGI. V was cut by 3 bases and J by 6 bases, with 18 bases left in between. For the CDR3, the DNA is TGTGCCAGCAGTTATCAGGTTCTGGGGGGAAGCAATGAGCAGTTCTTC. Protein sequence: CASSYQVLGGSNEQFF.

This clone turned up a few times. The V call is TRBV19, the J call TRBJ2-7; 13 nucleotides match TRBD2. The CDR3 consists of 15 residues. Trimming removed 5 bases from V and 4 bases from J; junction bases left unmatched: 5. CDR1 LNHDA and CDR2 SQIVND come from the germline V gene (reference sequence). The CDR3 is CASSATSGRGYEQYF. In DNA form, the CDR3 reads TGTGCCAGTAGTGCAACTAGCGGGAGGGGTTACGAGCAGTACTTC. The full variable domain, with the rest looked up from reference TRBV19 and TRBJ2-7, is DGGITQSPKYLFRKEGQNVTLSCEQNLNHDAMYWYRQDPGQGLRLIYYSQIVNDFQKGDIAEGYSVSREKKESFPLTVTSAQKNPTAFYLCASSATSGRGYEQYFGPGTRLTVT.

CDR3: CASSPPSVPYLFYEQYF. CDR3 DNA: TGTGCCAGCTCACCACCAAGCGTACCTTACTTGTTCTACGAGCAGTACTTC. The chain combines TRBV18 with TRBJ2-7, with D uncertain. V dropped 0 bases and J dropped 3 bases, with 18 bases sitting between them. The germline V gene encodes CDR1 KGHSH and CDR2 LQKENI. This CDR3 region has 17 residues.

As for this clone: Other DNA sequences in the sample encode the same CDR3. J is TRBJ2-1 and V is TRBV5-1, with D perhaps TRBD1 (6 bases). The V end lost 4 bases, the J end lost 0 bases, and 11 bases lay between the germline ends. Looked up from germline, CDR1 is SGHRS and CDR2 is YFSETQ. The CDR3 consists of 15 residues. This CDR3 reads CASSLDSSSYNEQFF. The CDR3 DNA sequence: TGCGCCAGCAGCCTGGACAGCAGCTCCTACAATGAGCAGTTCTTC.

The V call is TRBV7-6, the J call TRBJ1-4; D is possibly TRBD1 (5 bases). This CDR3 has 15 amino acids. Germline V gene data show CDR1 as SGHVS and CDR2 as FNYEAQ. Trimming removed 5 bases at V and 3 bases at J, with 13 bases between. The CDR3 spells CASSHTRQSNEKLFF. The CDR3 coding sequence is TGTGCCAGCAGCCATACACGACAGTCTAATGAAAAACTGTTTTTT. Based on the CDR3 plus reference TRBV7-6 and TRBJ1-4, the full variable domain is GAGVSQSPRYKVTKRGQDVALRCDPISGHVSLYWYRQALGQGPEFLTYFNYEAQQDKSGLPNDRFSAERPEGSISTLTIQRTEQRDSAMYRCASSHTRQSNEKLFFGSGTQLSVL.

V usage is TRBV25-1 and J usage is TRBJ2-5, with D maybe TRBD1 (5 bases). V was pared by 3 bases and J by 10 bases, with 9 bases between. In germline, CDR1 is MGHDK, CDR2 SYGVNS. CDR3 length: 11 residues. CDR3 sequence: CASSDSRDQYF. CDR3 nucleotides: TGTGCCAGCAGTGATTCCAGGGACCAGTACTTC. The full variable domain, with the rest looked up from reference TRBV25-1 and TRBJ2-5, is EADIYQTPRYLVIGTGKKITLECSQTMGHDKMYWYQQDPGMELHLIHYSYGVNSTEKGDLSSESTVSRIRTEHFPLTLESARPSHTSQYLCASSDSRDQYFGPGTRLLVL.

The rearrangement links TRBV13 to TRBJ2-7; D is possibly TRBD2 (5 bases). CDR3 length: 14 residues. The germline gives CDR1 PRHDT, CDR2 FYEKMQ (reference sequence). V gave up 4 bases and J gave up 2 bases, with 12 bases separating them. The CDR3 loop is CASSYPTRPYEQYF. The CDR3 nucleotides are TGTGCCAGCAGCTACCCTACTAGACCCTACGAGCAGTACTTC.

This clone has only one observation. This rearrangement joins TRBV25-1 to TRBJ1-5; D is unclear. Trimming pared 3 bases from V and 5 bases from J, leaving 5 bases between. Looked up from germline, CDR1 is MGHDK and CDR2 is SYGVNS. This CDR3 has 12 residues. CDR3 sequence: CASSDYDQPQHF. The CDR3 DNA sequence: TGTGCCAGCAGTGACTACGATCAGCCCCAGCATTTT. The complete variable domain, with remaining parts taken from reference TRBV25-1 and TRBJ1-5, reads EADIYQTPRYLVIGTGKKITLECSQTMGHDKMYWYQQDPGMELHLIHYSYGVNSTEKGDLSSESTVSRIRTEHFPLTLESARPSHTSQYLCASSDYDQPQHFGDGTRLSIL.

The chain uses TRBV29-1 and TRBJ2-3, with D perhaps TRBD2 (6 bases). The V gene's germline CDR1 is SQVTM and CDR2 ANQGSEA. The germline V and J ends were trimmed by 4 bases and 2 bases, with 10 bases remaining between them. The CDR3 totals 13 residues. The CDR3 DNA is TGCAGCGTTGTCGCGGGAAACACAGATACGCAGTATTTT. Protein product: CSVVAGNTDTQYF.

This rearrangement joins TRBV27 to TRBJ2-7; D could derive from TRBD1 or TRBD2 (5 bases each). CDR1 is MNHEY, CDR2 SMNVEV, per germline (reference sequence). The CDR3 is made up of 14 amino acids. Trimming removed 8 bases from V and 2 bases from J, with 16 bases in between. The CDR3 loop reads CASQPGTDPYEQYF. In nucleotides, the CDR3 is TGTGCCAGCCAACCCGGGACGGACCCCTACGAGCAGTACTTC.

V is TRBV27 and J is TRBJ2-3, with 14 bases aligning to TRBD2. Germline lookup yields CDR1 MNHEY and CDR2 SMNVEV (reference sequence). This CDR3 spans 15 amino acids. Unmatched junction bases numbered 2, after V lost 4 bases and J lost 5 bases. CDR3 DNA: TGTGCCAGCAGTTCCGGGACTAGCGGGAGAGATACGCAGTATTTT. Translated, it gives CASSSGTSGRDTQYF.

Comments on this clone: This is likely an artifact of a read error, given a far larger clone one base away. This chain links TRBV4-1 with TRBJ2-1; 7 bases map to TRBD2. The germline V gene encodes CDR1 MGHRA and CDR2 YSYEKL. This CDR3 region has 17 residues. V was pared by 0 bases and J by 9 bases, with 14 bases of the junction left unmatched. The chain's CDR3 is CASSQDQSGAPSSEQFF. For the CDR3, the DNA is TGCGCCAGCAGCCAAGATCAGAGCGGGGCCCCATCGTCTGAGCAGTTCTTC.

This clone is a singleton in its sample. This chain links TRBV7-9 with TRBJ2-7, with D perhaps given as TRBD1 or TRBD2 (6 bases each). The CDR3 consists of 13 residues. The germline CDR1 and CDR2 sequences are SEHNR and FQNEAQ (reference sequence). The V end was cut by 4 bases, the J end by 2 bases, with 9 bases between. This CDR3 is CASSYREAYEQYF. The CDR3 coding sequence is TGTGCCAGCAGCTACAGGGAGGCCTACGAGCAGTACTTC.

About this clone itself: Since a far larger clone is one base different, this is likely a read error. The chain links TRBV5-1 to TRBJ2-1, with D hard to call. Trimming shortened V by 5 bases and J by 2 bases, and 11 bases separated the two germline ends. CDR1 and CDR2 from the germline V gene are SGHRS and YFSETQ. This CDR3 contains 14 residues. The CDR3 loop reads CASRLNSTYNEQFF. As DNA, the CDR3 is TGCGCCAGCAGATTGAATTCTACCTACAATGAGCAGTTCTTC.

The chain's CDR3 is CASSGPGGGMNNVGNEQFF. CDR3 sequence (DNA): TGTGCCAGCAGCGGGCCGGGTGGGGGAATGAATAACGTTGGCAATGAGCAGTTCTTC. The genes are TRBV7-9 and TRBJ2-1; the D call may be TRBD1 or TRBD2 (5 bases each). The ends were cut back, 5 bases at V and 6 bases at J, with 29 bases in the middle. The CDR3 sequence is 19 residues long. Looked up from germline, CDR1 is SEHNR and CDR2 is FQNEAQ (reference sequence).

Concerning this clone itself: This may arise from a read error, as a much more abundant clone is one base away. This same CDR3 is encoded by further DNA sequences in the sample. The chain carries TRBV7-9 and TRBJ2-1, with 7 bases that match TRBD2. The CDR3 runs 16 residues. The germline CDR1 and CDR2 sequences are SEHNR and FQNEAQ (reference sequence). The ends lost 5 bases at V and 0 bases at J; junction bases unmatched: 7. The chain's CDR3 is CASSPPGGSSYNEQFF. The CDR3 DNA reads TGTGCCAGCAGCCCACCCGGGGGGAGCTCCTACAATGAGCAGTTCTTC.

This chain joins TRBV19 and TRBJ2-3, with 7 bases lining up with TRBD2. Trimming at V came to 3 bases and at J to 2 bases, leaving 14 bases not matched to a gene. CDR3 length: 18 residues. Germline loops: CDR1 LNHDA, CDR2 SQIVND (reference sequence). The CDR3 nucleotides read TGTGCCAGTAGTATCCTCGCCCCCTCAGCGGGAAACACAGATACGCAGTATTTT. It yields the protein CASSILAPSAGNTDTQYF.

The CDR3 region is CASSSILRDRESRFRGYTF. CDR3 nucleotides: TGTGCCAGCAGTTCCATCCTGAGGGACAGGGAATCGCGTTTCCGCGGCTACACCTTC. This rearrangement joins TRBV28 to TRBJ1-2; 9 nucleotides align to TRBD1. The germline V gene has CDR1 MDHEN and CDR2 SYDVKM. J gave up 8 bases and V 4 bases, and 23 bases lay outside the gene matches. This CDR3 spans 19 amino acids.

The chain is built from TRBV2 and TRBJ2-6; 7 bases are shared with TRBD2. The ends lost 3 bases at V and 1 base at J; junction bases unmatched: 9. The germline V gene has CDR1 SNHLY and CDR2 FYNNEI. There are 18 residues in the CDR3. CDR3 residues: CASSDGAGRGSGANVLTF. The CDR3 bases are TGTGCCAGCAGTGATGGGGCAGGGAGGGGATCTGGGGCCAACGTCCTGACTTTC. Combining the CDR3 with reference TRBV2 and TRBJ2-6 gives the whole variable domain EPEVTQTPSHQVTQMGQEVILRCVPISNHLYFYWYRQILGQKVEFLVSFYNNEISEKSEIFDDQFSVERPDGSNFTLKIRSTKLEDSAMYFCASSDGAGRGSGANVLTFGAGSRLTVL.

This clone has only a few counts. The gene calls are TRBV20-1 and TRBJ2-5; D possibly corresponds to TRBD2 (5 bases). The V end lost 5 bases, the J end lost 5 bases, and 6 bases lay between the germline ends. Germline V gene data show CDR1 as DFQATT and CDR2 as SNEGSKA (reference sequence). The CDR3 loop spans 10 amino acids. CDR3: CSARGETQYF. As DNA, the CDR3 is TGCAGTGCTCGCGGGGAGACCCAGTACTTC.

In the case of this clone: Other DNA sequences from this sample encode an identical CDR3 as well. The V gene is TRBV5-1, the J gene TRBJ2-1; either TRBD1 or TRBD2 may supply D (5 bases each). Germline CDR1 SGHRS, CDR2 YFSETQ. This CDR3 spans 17 amino acids. The ends were cut back, 0 bases at V and 3 bases at J, with 16 bases in the middle. The CDR3 DNA sequence: TGCGCCAGCAGCTTGGAGGCGGGTCAGGGATTCTACAATGAGCAGTTCTTC. Amino acid sequence: CASSLEAGQGFYNEQFF.

This sequence joins TRBV27 and TRBJ2-3; 7 nucleotides agree with TRBD2. Germline values: CDR1 MNHEY, CDR2 SMNVEV (reference sequence). The CDR3 extends over 16 amino acids. With 6 bases clipped from V and 2 bases from J, the junction kept 11 bases outside the gene matches. This CDR3 is CASRAWDYVYTDTQYF. The CDR3, as DNA: TGTGCCAGCAGGGCCTGGGACTACGTCTACACAGATACGCAGTATTTT.

CDR3 residues: CSVVVAASGSTDTQYF. CDR3 sequence (DNA): TGCAGCGTTGTCGTGGCGGCTAGCGGGAGCACAGATACGCAGTATTTT. The chain is built from TRBV29-1 and TRBJ2-3, with TRBD2 matching over 8 bases. The length of the CDR3 is 16 residues. V lost 4 bases and J lost 0; bases outside the gene matches: 9. Germline V CDR1 and CDR2: SQVTM, ANQGSEA.

This chain uses TRBV9 with TRBJ2-1; unclear D gene. Germline CDR1 is SGDLS and CDR2 is YYNGEE. There are 12 residues in the CDR3. The V and J ends lost 0 bases and 9 bases respectively, with 7 bases between them. In nucleotides, the CDR3 is TGTGCCAGCAGCGTAGATATGGGTGAGCAGTTCTTC. It translates to CASSVDMGEQFF.

This clone has only a few counts. The chain is built from TRBV15 and TRBJ2-2; TRBD2 agrees at 10 bases. This CDR3 has 19 amino acids. Germline V gene lookup returns CDR1 LNHNV and CDR2 YYDKDF (reference sequence). Unmatched junction bases numbered 19, after V lost 8 bases and J lost 4 bases. The CDR3 nucleotides read TGTGCCACCTCCTACGCAGGGCCCCAACTAGCGGGACGCACCGGGGAGCTGTTTTTT. Protein sequence: CATSYAGPQLAGRTGELFF.

This clone was detected a few times. The chain joins TRBV10-1 to TRBJ2-5; either TRBD1 or TRBD2 may supply D (5 bases each). The better agreement between TRBJ2-7 and the DNA end casts doubt on the J call. Germline V gene sequence: CDR1 WNHNN, CDR2 SYGVQD (reference sequence). The CDR3 length is 14 residues. The CDR3 DNA reads as TGCGCCAGCAGCCGGGACCTAAGTTCGTACGAGCAGTACTTC. Protein sequence: CASSRDLSSYEQYF.

The chain is built from TRBV18 and TRBJ2-1, with TRBD2 identical over 7 bases. This CDR3 has 16 residues. Looked up from germline, CDR1 is KGHSH and CDR2 is LQKENI. Germline trimming cut 3 bases from V and 5 bases from J; bases unmatched to any gene: 10. The CDR3 region is CASSPGLGAGNNEQFF. In DNA, the CDR3 is TGTGCCAGCTCACCGGGGTTGGGAGCGGGGAACAATGAGCAGTTCTTC. The full variable domain, its missing parts supplied by reference TRBV18 and TRBJ2-1, is NAGVMQNPRHLVRRRGQEARLRCSPMKGHSHVYWYRQLPEEGLKFMVYLQKENIIDESGMPKERFSAEFPKEGPSILRIQQVVRGDSAAYFCASSPGLGAGNNEQFFGPGTRLTVL.

The rearrangement uses TRBV27 and TRBJ1-1; no clear D. V shed 0 bases and J shed 7 bases, with 9 bases lying between them. The CDR3 is 13 residues long. Per the germline V gene, CDR1 is MNHEY and CDR2 is SMNVEV (reference sequence). The CDR3 nucleotides are TGTGCCAGCAGTTTATCCTTCGGCAGTGAAGCTTTCTTT. Translated: CASSLSFGSEAFF.